These T cell receptor beta chains were read from a single sample in a study of blood T cells in healthy people across ages. TCRdb ran MiXCR on the 5' RACE reads and lists one entry per CDR3 protein. The sample lists 1.5 million to 2 million distinct CDR3 sequences; 40% to 55% were seen once. The sample consisted of blood. The receptors derive from a woman between 40 and 50 years old in good health. CDR3s include the opening cysteine and the closing phenylalanine or tryptophan. A D gene is named only where the DNA matches it firmly. Not all rows give a size; the values are once, few, many and, for expanded clones, a class.

j_call,d_call,clone_size,v_call,cdr3_nt,cdr3_aa
TRBJ2-3,-,-,TRBV20-1,TGCAGTGCTAGTGGCGACACAACAGATACGCAGTATTTT,CSASGDTTDTQYF
TRBJ2-7,-,few,TRBV29-1,TGCAGCGCCCTGGGGAGGAGTTCCTACGAGCAGTACTTC,CSALGRSSYEQYF
TRBJ2-2,-,-,TRBV2,TGTGCCAGCAGCTTCCCCGCTTCGGACAGCCTAAACACCGGGGAGCTGTTTTTT,CASSFPASDSLNTGELFF
TRBJ2-5,-,-,TRBV9,TGTGCCAGCAGCGCGGCCGGATCCGGGTTTGAGACCCAGTACTTC,CASSAAGSGFETQYF
TRBJ2-2,-,-,TRBV7-2,TGTGCCAGCAGCTTAATTGCAGGAGAGAACACCGGGGAGCTGTTTTTT,CASSLIAGENTGELFF
TRBJ2-1,TRBD2,-,TRBV4-2,TGTGCCAGCAGCCTTACTCAGCGGGGGTCTTACAATGAGCAGTTCTTC,CASSLTQRGSYNEQFF
TRBJ1-1,-,-,TRBV2,TGTGCCAGCAGCGGATATGCGAGAGTTGAAGCTTTCTTT,CASSGYARVEAFF
TRBJ2-7,-,few,TRBV6-6,TGTGCCAGCAGTACCCTTGTTGGGGGTCGTCCCGAGCAGTACTTC,CASSTLVGGRPEQYF
TRBJ2-5,TRBD2,-,TRBV15,TGTGCCACCAGCAGAGATGGGGCGGGGGGGTTACAAGAGACCCAGTACTTC,CATSRDGAGGLQETQYF
TRBJ1-6,TRBD1,-,TRBV7-2,TGTGCCAGCAGCCTACGTCCCGGGACAGGTATCCCAGCGCCCCTCCACTTT,CASSLRPGTGIPAPLHF
TRBJ2-1,TRBD2,-,TRBV5-1,TGCGCCAGCACCGGGACTAGCGGGGGGCCTTTAAATGAGCAGTTCTTC,CASTGTSGGPLNEQFF
TRBJ2-5,TRBD2,-,TRBV3-1,TGTGCCAGCAGCCAAGAGACCCGGGGGGGCCGGTTGGAGACCCAGTACTTC,CASSQETRGGRLETQYF
TRBJ2-1,-,-,TRBV3-1,TGTGCCAGCAGCCAAGGGCGCAGACCTTACAATGAGCAGTTCTTC,CASSQGRRPYNEQFF
TRBJ2-1,TRBD2,few,TRBV6-2/TRBV6-3,TGTGCCAGCAGTTACTCCTCGGGGAGGGGGCAGTTCTTC,CASSYSSGRGQFF
TRBJ2-1,TRBD1,once,TRBV6-6,TGTACCAGCCGTTGGACAGGGGACGGCAATGAGCAGTTCTTC,CTSRWTGDGNEQFF
TRBJ2-2,TRBD1,-,TRBV7-2,TGTGCCAGCAGCCTTCCGGGACAGGGGTCTTCGTGGAACAGGACCGGGGAGCTGTTTTTT,CASSLPGQGSSWNRTGELFF
TRBJ2-7,-,-,TRBV2,TGTGCCAGCATGGGGGACGAGCAGTACTTC,CASMGDEQYF
TRBJ2-1,TRBD1,few,TRBV27,TGTGCCAGCAGCCTCCGGGACAGGGTGAACAATGAGCAGTTCTTC,CASSLRDRVNNEQFF
TRBJ2-3,-,-,TRBV4-1,TGCGCCAGCAGCCAAGGCAGGGGACCTAGCACAGATACGCAGTATTTT,CASSQGRGPSTDTQYF
TRBJ2-5,TRBD1,many,TRBV29-1,TGCAGCGTGGAGACAGGGGGCGGAGAGACCCAGTACTTC,CSVETGGGETQYF
TRBJ1-2,-,few,TRBV7-9,TGTGCCAGCAGCCAACAGGGCGGGCATGGCTACACCTTC,CASSQQGGHGYTF
TRBJ1-2,-,once,TRBV12-3/TRBV12-4,TGTGCCAGCAGTCCCCAAATCAGGAATTCTAACTATGGCTACACCTTC,CASSPQIRNSNYGYTF
TRBJ1-6,TRBD1,-,TRBV4-2,TGTGCCAGCAGCCATGACAGGGCCGCTGGTAATTCACCCCTCCACTTT,CASSHDRAAGNSPLHF
TRBJ2-3,TRBD2,-,TRBV6-5,TGTGCCAGCAGCGCAGGGACTAGAGGCACAGATACGCAGTATTTT,CASSAGTRGTDTQYF
TRBJ2-6,-,-,TRBV21-1,TGTGCCAGCAGCACCTTGGGAGTTGGCAGGGGTCCTTCTGACGGGGCCAACGTCCTGACTTTC,CASSTLGVGRGPSDGANVLTF
TRBJ2-4,-,-,TRBV7-2,TGTGCCAGCAGCCCCGTCCCTACAGCCAAAAACATTCAGTACTTC,CASSPVPTAKNIQYF
TRBJ1-1,-,few,TRBV12-3/TRBV12-4,TGTGCCAGCAGTTGGACTACTGAAGCTTTCTTT,CASSWTTEAFF
TRBJ2-7,-,-,TRBV7-9,TGTGCCAGCAGTTTAACCGGGATCGAGCAGTACTTC,CASSLTGIEQYF
TRBJ1-6,-,-,TRBV6-2/TRBV6-3,TGTGCCGGAACGGACAGTTTTAATTCACCCCTCCACTTT,CAGTDSFNSPLHF
TRBJ2-5,-,-,TRBV29-1,TGCAGCGTTGCCCCCAGAGTCGATAACCAAGAGACCCAGTACTTC,CSVAPRVDNQETQYF
TRBJ2-3,TRBD2,few,TRBV7-6,TGTGCCAGCAGCTTAGCGGGACTAGCGGGGAAGACCGAGGCAGATACGCAGTATTTT,CASSLAGLAGKTEADTQYF
TRBJ1-5,-,few,TRBV27,TGTGCCAGCAGTTTATACCAGGGCAATCAGCCCCAGCATTTT,CASSLYQGNQPQHF
TRBJ1-1,-,-,TRBV4-2,TGTGCCAGCAGCCAAGATCATCCCCTGGGGGGCACTGAAGCTTTCTTT,CASSQDHPLGGTEAFF
TRBJ2-3,TRBD2,-,TRBV4-2,TGTGCCAGCAGCCAAGGAGTAGCGGGGGGTCCTGTCACAGATACGCAGTATTTT,CASSQGVAGGPVTDTQYF
TRBJ2-5,TRBD1,-,TRBV7-8,TGTGCCAGCATCCAGGGGGCACAGACCCAGTACTTC,CASIQGAQTQYF
TRBJ1-5,TRBD1,-,TRBV15,TGTGCCACCAGCAGAGTCGACAGGGTTGGCAATCAGCCCCAGCATTTT,CATSRVDRVGNQPQHF
TRBJ2-5,TRBD2,-,TRBV12-3/TRBV12-4,TGTGCCAGCAGTTTAGGTGTCCGGGACGAACAGCGGGGGTACCAAGAGACCCAGTACTTC,CASSLGVRDEQRGYQETQYF
TRBJ2-1,-,-,TRBV6-2/TRBV6-3,TGTGCCAGCAGTTACTTGCCCTACAAGGAGCGGTTCTTC,CASSYLPYKERFF
TRBJ2-3,TRBD2,-,TRBV27,TGTGCCAGCACCCGACTAGCGGATACAGATACGCAGTATTTT,CASTRLADTDTQYF
TRBJ2-3,-,-,TRBV20-1,TGCAGTGCCACGGACTACGCGCAGTATTTT,CSATDYAQYF
TRBJ1-1,-,-,TRBV15,TGTGCCACCAGCGATTCCAGGGGTCGAGGATTTGTCACTGAAGCTTTCTTT,CATSDSRGRGFVTEAFF
TRBJ2-1,TRBD2,-,TRBV6-6,TGTGCCAGCAGTTTGGGGCGGGGGGCGTGCAATGAGCAGTTCTTC,CASSLGRGACNEQFF
TRBJ1-6,-,-,TRBV27,TGTGCCAGCAGTTTACAGGAAACTAATTCACCCCTCCACTTT,CASSLQETNSPLHF
TRBJ2-5,-,few,TRBV4-2,TGTGCCAGCAGCCGACGAAGGGATGGGGAGACCCAGTACTTC,CASSRRRDGETQYF
TRBJ2-7,-,once,TRBV6-5,TGTGCCAGCAGTTATGCCAGATTGTATAACTACGAGCAGTACTTC,CASSYARLYNYEQYF
TRBJ2-7,-,-,TRBV6-2/TRBV6-3,TGTGCCAGCACTCTAGCGTCAGCCTACGAGCAGTACTTC,CASTLASAYEQYF
TRBJ1-2,-,-,TRBV28,TGTGCCAGCAGGGTGACGGGGGGACCCTTCTATGGCTACACCTTC,CASRVTGGPFYGYTF
TRBJ2-3,TRBD1,few,TRBV20-1,TGCAGTGCTCAGAGAGGGGGACAGGGCTTGGCAACGCAGTATTTT,CSAQRGGQGLATQYF
TRBJ1-2,-,-,TRBV7-9,TGTGCCAGCAGCTTATTGGATCACTATGGCTACACCTTC,CASSLLDHYGYTF
TRBJ2-5,-,-,TRBV20-1,TGCAGTGCTAGTGTGTTGGTTACGGAGACCCAGTACTTC,CSASVLVTETQYF
TRBJ2-1,-,-,TRBV6-2/TRBV6-3,TGTGCCAGCAGGACCCTAGCGCTGAGCTCCTACAATGAGCAGTTCTTC,CASRTLALSSYNEQFF
TRBJ2-7,-,few,TRBV29-1,TGCAGCGTGGAAGTGGACAAGACGGAGAACTACGAGCAGTACTTC,CSVEVDKTENYEQYF
TRBJ2-6,-,-,TRBV25-1,TGTGCCAGCAGTGAACACAGCTCTGGGGCCAACGTCCTGACTTTC,CASSEHSSGANVLTF